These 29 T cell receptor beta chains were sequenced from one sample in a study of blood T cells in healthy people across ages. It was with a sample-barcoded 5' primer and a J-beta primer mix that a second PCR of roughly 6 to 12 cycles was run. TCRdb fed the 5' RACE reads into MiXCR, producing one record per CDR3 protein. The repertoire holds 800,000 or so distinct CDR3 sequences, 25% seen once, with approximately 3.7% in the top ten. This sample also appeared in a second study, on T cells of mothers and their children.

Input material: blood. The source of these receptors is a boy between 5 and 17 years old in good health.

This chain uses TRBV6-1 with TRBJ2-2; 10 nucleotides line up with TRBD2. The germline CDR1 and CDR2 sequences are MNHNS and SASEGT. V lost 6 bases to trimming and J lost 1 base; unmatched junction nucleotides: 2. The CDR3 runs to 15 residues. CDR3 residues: CASRIAGGNTGELFF. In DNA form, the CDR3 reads TGTGCCAGCAGGATAGCGGGAGGGAACACCGGGGAGCTGTTTTTT.

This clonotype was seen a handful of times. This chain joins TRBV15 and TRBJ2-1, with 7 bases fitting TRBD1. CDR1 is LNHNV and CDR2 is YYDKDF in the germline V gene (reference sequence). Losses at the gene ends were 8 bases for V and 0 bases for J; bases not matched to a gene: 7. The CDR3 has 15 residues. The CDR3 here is CATAGGQSSYNEQFF. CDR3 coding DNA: TGTGCCACCGCAGGGGGACAAAGCTCCTACAATGAGCAGTTCTTC.

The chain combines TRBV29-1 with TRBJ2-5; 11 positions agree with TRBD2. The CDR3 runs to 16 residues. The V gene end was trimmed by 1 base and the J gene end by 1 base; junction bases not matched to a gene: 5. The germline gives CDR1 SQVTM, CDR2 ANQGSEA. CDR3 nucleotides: TGCAGCGTTGAAGTTTGGACTAGCGGGCCCCAAGAGACCCAGTACTTC. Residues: CSVEVWTSGPQETQYF.

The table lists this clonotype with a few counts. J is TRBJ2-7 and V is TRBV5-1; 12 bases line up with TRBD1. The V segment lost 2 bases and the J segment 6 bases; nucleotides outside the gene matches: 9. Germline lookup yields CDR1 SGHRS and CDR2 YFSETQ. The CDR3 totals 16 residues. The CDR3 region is CASSLPPGQGAVEQYF. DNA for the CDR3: TGCGCCAGCAGCTTACCACCGGGACAGGGGGCGGTCGAGCAGTACTTC. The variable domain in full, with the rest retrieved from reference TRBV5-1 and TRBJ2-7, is KAGVTQTPRYLIKTRGQQVTLSCSPISGHRSVSWYQQTPGQGLQFLFEYFSETQRNKGNFPGRFSGRQFSNSRSEMNVSTLELGDSALYLCASSLPPGQGAVEQYFGPGTRLTVT.

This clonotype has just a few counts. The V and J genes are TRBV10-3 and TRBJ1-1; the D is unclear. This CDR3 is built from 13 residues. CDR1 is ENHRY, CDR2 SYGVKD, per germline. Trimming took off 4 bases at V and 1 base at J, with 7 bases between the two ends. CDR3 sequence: CAISGPENTEAFF. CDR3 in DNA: TGTGCCATCAGTGGACCAGAGAACACTGAAGCTTTCTTT.

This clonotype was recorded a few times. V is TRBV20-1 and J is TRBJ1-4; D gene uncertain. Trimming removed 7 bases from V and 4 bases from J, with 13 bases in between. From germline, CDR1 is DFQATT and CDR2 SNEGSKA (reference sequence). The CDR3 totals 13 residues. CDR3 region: CSVGQNNNEKLFF. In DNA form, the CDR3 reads TGCAGTGTTGGGCAGAACAATAATGAAAAACTGTTTTTT.

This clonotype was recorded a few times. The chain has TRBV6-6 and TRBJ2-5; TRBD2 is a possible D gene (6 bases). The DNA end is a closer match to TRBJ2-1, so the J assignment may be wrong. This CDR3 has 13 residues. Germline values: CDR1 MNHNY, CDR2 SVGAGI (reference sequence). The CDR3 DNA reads TGTGCCAGCATGGTAGCGGAGATCAATGAGCAGTTCTTC. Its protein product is CASMVAEINEQFF.

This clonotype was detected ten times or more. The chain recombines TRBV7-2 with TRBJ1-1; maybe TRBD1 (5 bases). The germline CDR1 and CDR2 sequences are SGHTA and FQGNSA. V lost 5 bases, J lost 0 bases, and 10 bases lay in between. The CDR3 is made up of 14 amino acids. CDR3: CASSPGRLNTEAFF. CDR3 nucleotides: TGTGCCAGCAGCCCGGGACGGCTGAACACTGAAGCTTTCTTT.

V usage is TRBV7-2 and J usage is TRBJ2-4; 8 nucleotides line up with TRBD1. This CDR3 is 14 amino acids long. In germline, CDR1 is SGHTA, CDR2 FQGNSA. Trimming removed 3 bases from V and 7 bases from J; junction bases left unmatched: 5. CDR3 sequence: CASSFGQGRNIQYF. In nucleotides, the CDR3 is TGTGCCAGCAGCTTCGGACAGGGCCGGAACATTCAGTACTTC.

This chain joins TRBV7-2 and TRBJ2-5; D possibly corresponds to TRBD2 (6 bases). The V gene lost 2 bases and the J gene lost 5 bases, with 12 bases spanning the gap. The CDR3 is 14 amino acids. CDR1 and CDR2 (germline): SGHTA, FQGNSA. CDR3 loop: CASSLTGAVETQYF. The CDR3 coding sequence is TGTGCCAGCAGCTTAACGGGAGCCGTGGAGACCCAGTACTTC.

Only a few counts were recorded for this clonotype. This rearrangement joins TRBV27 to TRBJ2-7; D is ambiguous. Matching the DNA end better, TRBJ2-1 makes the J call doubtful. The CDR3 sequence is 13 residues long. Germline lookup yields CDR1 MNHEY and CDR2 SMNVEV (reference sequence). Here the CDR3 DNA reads TGTGCCAGTTGGACGGATCCCTACAATGAGCAGTTCTTC. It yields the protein CASWTDPYNEQFF.

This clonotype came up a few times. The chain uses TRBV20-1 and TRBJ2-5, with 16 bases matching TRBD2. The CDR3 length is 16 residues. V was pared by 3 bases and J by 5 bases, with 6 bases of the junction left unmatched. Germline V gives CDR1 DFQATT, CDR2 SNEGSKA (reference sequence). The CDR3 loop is CSARGTSGGDKETQYF. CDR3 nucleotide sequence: TGCAGTGCTAGGGGGACTAGCGGGGGGGATAAGGAGACCCAGTACTTC.

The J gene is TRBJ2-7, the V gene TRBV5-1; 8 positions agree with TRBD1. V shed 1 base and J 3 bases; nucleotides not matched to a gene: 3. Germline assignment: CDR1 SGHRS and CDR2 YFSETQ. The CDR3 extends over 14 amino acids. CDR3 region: CASSLTGGFYEQYF. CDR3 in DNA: TGCGCCAGCAGCTTGACAGGGGGTTTCTACGAGCAGTACTTC.

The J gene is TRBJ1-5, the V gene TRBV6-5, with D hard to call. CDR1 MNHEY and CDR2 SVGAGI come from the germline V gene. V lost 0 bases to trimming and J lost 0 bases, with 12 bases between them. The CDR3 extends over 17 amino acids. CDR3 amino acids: CASSYSAGYYSNQPQHF. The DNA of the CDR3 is TGTGCCAGCAGTTACTCGGCCGGATATTATAGCAATCAGCCCCAGCATTTT.

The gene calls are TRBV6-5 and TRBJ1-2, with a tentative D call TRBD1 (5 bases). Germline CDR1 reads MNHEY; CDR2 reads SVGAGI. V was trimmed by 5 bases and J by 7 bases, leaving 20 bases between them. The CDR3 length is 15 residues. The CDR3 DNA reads TGTGCCAGCAGTACCCTCAGGGAGCGGTCGGGTGGCTACACCTTC. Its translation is CASSTLRERSGGYTF.

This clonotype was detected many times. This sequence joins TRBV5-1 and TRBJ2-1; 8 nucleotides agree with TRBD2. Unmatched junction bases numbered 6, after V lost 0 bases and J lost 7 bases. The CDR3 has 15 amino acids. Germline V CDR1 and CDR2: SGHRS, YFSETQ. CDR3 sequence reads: CASSLGVAGLNEQFF. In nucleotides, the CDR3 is TGCGCCAGCAGCTTGGGAGTAGCGGGGTTGAATGAGCAGTTCTTC.

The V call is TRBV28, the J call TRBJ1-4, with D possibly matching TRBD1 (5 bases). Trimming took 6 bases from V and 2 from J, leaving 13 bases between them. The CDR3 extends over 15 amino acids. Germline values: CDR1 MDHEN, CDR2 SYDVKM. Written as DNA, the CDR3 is TGTGCCAGCAGATTCCCAGGGTCGACTAATGAAAAACTGTTTTTT. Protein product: CASRFPGSTNEKLFF.

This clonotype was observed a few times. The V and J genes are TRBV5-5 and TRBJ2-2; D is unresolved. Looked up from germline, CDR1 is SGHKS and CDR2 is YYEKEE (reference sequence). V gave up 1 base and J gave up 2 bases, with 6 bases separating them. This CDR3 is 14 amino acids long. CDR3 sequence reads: CASSLIPNTGELFF. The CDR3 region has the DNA TGTGCCAGCAGCTTGATCCCTAACACCGGGGAGCTGTTTTTT.

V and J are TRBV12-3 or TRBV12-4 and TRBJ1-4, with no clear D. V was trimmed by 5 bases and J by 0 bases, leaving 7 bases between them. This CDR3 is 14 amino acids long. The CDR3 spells CASSREATNEKLFF. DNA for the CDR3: TGTGCCAGCAGTCGGGAAGCAACTAATGAAAAACTGTTTTTT.

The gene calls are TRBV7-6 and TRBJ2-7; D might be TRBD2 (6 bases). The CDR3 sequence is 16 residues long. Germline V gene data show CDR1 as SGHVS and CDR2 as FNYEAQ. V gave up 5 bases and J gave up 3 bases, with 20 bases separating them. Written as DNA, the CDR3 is TGTGCCAGCAGCCCGCGGGGCGGTTCTGCCAGCTACGAGCAGTACTTC. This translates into CASSPRGGSASYEQYF.

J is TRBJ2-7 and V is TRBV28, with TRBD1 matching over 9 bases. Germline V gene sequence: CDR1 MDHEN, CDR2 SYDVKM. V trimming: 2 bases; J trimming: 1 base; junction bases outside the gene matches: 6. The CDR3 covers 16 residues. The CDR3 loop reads CASSLNRGLQSYEQYF. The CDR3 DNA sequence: TGTGCCAGCAGTTTAAACAGGGGGCTACAGTCCTACGAGCAGTACTTC.

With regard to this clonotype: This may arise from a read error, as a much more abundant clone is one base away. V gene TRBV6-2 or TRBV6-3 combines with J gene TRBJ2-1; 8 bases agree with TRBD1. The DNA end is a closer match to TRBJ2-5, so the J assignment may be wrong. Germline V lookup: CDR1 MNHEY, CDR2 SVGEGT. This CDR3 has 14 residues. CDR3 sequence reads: CASSYRDRKETQYF. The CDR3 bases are TGTGCCAGCAGTTACCGGGACAGGAAAGAGACCCAGTACTTC.

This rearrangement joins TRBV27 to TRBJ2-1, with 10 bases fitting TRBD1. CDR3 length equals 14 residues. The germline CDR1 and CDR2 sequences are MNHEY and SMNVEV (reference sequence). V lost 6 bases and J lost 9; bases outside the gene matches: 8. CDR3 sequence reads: CASSPTGGQSEQFF. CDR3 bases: TGTGCCAGCAGCCCGACAGGGGGCCAAAGTGAGCAGTTCTTC.

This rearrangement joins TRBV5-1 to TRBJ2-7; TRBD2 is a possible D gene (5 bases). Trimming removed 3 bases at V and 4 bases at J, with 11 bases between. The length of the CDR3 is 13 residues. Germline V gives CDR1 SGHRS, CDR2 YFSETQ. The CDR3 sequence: CASSWRSGYEQYF. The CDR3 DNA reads TGCGCCAGCAGCTGGAGGTCTGGGTACGAGCAGTACTTC.

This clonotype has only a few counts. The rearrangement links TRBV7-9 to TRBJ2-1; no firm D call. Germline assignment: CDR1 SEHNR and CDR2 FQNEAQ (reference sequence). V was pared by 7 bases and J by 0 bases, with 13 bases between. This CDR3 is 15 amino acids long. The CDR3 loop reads CASTPLPSSYNEQFF. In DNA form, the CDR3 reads TGTGCCAGCACGCCCCTACCGAGCTCCTACAATGAGCAGTTCTTC. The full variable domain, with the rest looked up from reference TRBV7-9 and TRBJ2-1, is DTGVSQNPRHKITKRGQNVTFRCDPISEHNRLYWYRQTLGQGPEFLTYFQNEAQLEKSRLLSDRFSAERPKGSFSTLEIQRTEQGDSAMYLCASTPLPSSYNEQFFGPGTRLTVL.

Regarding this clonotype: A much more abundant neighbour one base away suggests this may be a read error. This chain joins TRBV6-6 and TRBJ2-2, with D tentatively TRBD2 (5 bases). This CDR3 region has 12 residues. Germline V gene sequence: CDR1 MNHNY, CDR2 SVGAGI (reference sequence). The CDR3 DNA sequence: TGTGCCAGCAGCCCAATAGCCGGGGAGCCGTTTTTT. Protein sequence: CASSPIAGEPFF.

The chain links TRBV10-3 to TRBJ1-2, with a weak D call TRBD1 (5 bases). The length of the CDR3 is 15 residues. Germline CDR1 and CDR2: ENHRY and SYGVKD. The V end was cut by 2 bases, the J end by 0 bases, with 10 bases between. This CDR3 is CAISEQDTTNYGYTF. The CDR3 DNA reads TGTGCCATCAGTGAGCAGGACACGACTAACTATGGCTACACCTTC.

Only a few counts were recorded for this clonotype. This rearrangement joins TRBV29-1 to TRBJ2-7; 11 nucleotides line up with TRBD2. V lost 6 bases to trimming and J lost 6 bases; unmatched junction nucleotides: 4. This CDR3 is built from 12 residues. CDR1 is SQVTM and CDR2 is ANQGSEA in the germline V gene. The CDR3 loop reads CSVVAGGSEQYF. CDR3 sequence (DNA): TGCAGCGTAGTAGCGGGAGGGAGCGAGCAGTACTTC.

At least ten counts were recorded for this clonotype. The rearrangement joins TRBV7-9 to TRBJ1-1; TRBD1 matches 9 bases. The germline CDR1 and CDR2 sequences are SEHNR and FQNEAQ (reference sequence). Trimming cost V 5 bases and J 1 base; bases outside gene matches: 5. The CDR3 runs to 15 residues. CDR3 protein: CASSRQGVWNTEAFF. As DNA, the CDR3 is TGTGCCAGCAGCCGACAGGGGGTATGGAACACTGAAGCTTTCTTT.